This T cell receptor (beta chain) was identified in a study of graft-versus-host responses after intestinal transplantation (dated by TCRdb to the early 2020s). Notes on the research overall: The transplants that recipients received were multivisceral, liver-intestinal, or isolated intestinal. Every recipient was given anti-thymocyte globulin induction, then maintenance tacrolimus and steroids for 3 to 4 years. After intestinal transplantation, graft-versus-host and host-versus-graft alloreactive T cell clones in the graft, circulation and bone marrow were tracked using bulk TCR-beta CDR3 sequencing. Alloreactive clones were identified by sequencing pre-transplant mixed lymphocyte reaction products and comparing these products with unstimulated pre-transplant donor and recipient T cells. A cohort of 24 intestinal transplant recipients, including one retransplant, was enrolled, and 3 patients lacking pretransplant specimens were excluded. Donor T cell macrochimerism was defined as a peak of at least 4% donor T cells among recipient peripheral blood mononuclear cells. Instead of going to the commercial service, samples from a few later patients were sequenced in-house on an Illumina MiSeq and processed with MiXCR.

The investigation overall reported the following: GvH clones were detected in recipient bone marrow, and some appeared earlier in ileal mucosa or blood, consistent with an intestinal mucosal origin. Conclusions were limited by the relatively low number and heterogeneity of intestinal transplant patients. In patients with donor T cell macrochimerism, the allografts had high GvH to HvG T cell clonal ratios. Early after transplant, peak levels of circulating GvH clones were associated with declines in HvG clones.

Blood samples were collected up to 4 times in the first month after transplant and then at least monthly when available. To prepare the library, the immunoSEQ multiplex PCR assay was applied. Adaptive Biotechnologies carried out high-throughput TCR-beta CDR3 sequencing of genomic DNA for most patients. On the study's bioinformatics: Adaptive's ImmunoSEQ software was the source of the TCR sequencing data for roughly 19 patients, while a few other patients were processed with MiXCR and VDJtools. CDR3 nucleotide sequences shared by donor and recipient were removed because the origin of these sequences could not be assigned. To count as alloreactive, a clone needed at least 2-fold expansion over unstimulated cells and a minimum CFSE-low frequency of 0.002% (template counts) or 0.001% (read counts). Clones detected in sequenced pre-transplant spleen, lymph node, or MLR CFSE-low populations of the donor or recipient were defined as mappable. The cumulative frequency of alloreactive clones was calculated as a percentage of all sequences, weighted by copy number. The table was pulled from immuneACCESS by TCRdb, which kept in-frame rearrangements only. Such tables lose some clones; where checked, under half of the loss comes from unresolved V genes, and the rest has no known cause. From that table come the V and J calls and clone size; the DNA was used to work out D and trimming. A total of about 35,000 clones appear in this sample, around 96% of them only once. The ten largest clones represent roughly 0.71% of the sample.

About this clone itself: Its antigen is still unknown. Base qualities are missing; no much larger clone stands one base away.

The germline ends are 18 bases apart after V is trimmed by 4 bases and J by 8 bases. From its cysteine to its phenylalanine, the CDR3 spans 15 amino acids. Just the 45-base CDR3 DNA is kept, in frame starting at base 1. The germline V gene (reference sequence) sets CDR1 to LNHDA and CDR2 to SQIVND. Sequencing used PBMCs, obtained 16 days after intestinal transplant. This receptor chain uses TRBV19 and TRBJ1-5; D gene: possibly TRBD1, on 6 matching bases. This TCR came from a human patient who received an intestinal transplant, so some T cells may come from the graft donor. The bases are TGTGCCAGTAGTAACTTCCGGGAGGAGGGGGAGCCCCAGCATTTT. Translated, this is CASSNFREEGEPQHF.